This entry features one TCR beta chain sequence. No antigen is known for it. No much larger clone exists at a distance of one base, and base qualities are not known. These data are taken from a study of blood T cell repertoires in COVID-19 (dated by TCRdb to about 2020). Background on the whole study: Collaborator samples came from the United States, Italy and Spain and covered acute and convalescent phases of COVID-19. The repertoires were made available in a free public database intended to serve as a resource for research on the immune response to SARS-CoV-2. Deeply sampled blood TCRbeta repertoires from subjects exposed to, actively infected with, or recovered from COVID-19 were included in the dataset. HLA class I and class II types, where available, came from metadata supplied by the sample provider rather than from assay-based typing. Samples came from the ongoing ImmuneRACE study (first 160 participants) plus 1,254 subjects from 6 global collaborators. Nearly every sample came with metadata listing a de-identified subject ID, COVID-19 status, age in years and sex. The material from the prospective study consisted of cDNA or gDNA derived from T cells, B-cell-depleted T cells, or PBMCs. Broad study findings and their caveats: How much clinical and demographic metadata was included differed by source and by participant, and the metadata was provided uncurated.

V is pruned by 1 base and J by 2 bases, leaving 16 bases of the junction without a gene match. The germline V gene supplies CDR1 KGHDR and CDR2 SFDVKD. Its CDR3 holds 19 amino acids, cysteine through phenylalanine. The CDR3 DNA has 57 bases and is translated from base 1. TCRbeta CDR3 regions were amplified from genomic DNA using the immunoSEQ Assay, a bias-controlled multiplex PCR. The original methods were these. The number of nucleated cells in each sample was estimated by amplification of reference gene primers within the assay. Sequence reads were collapsed and filtered to measure the absolute abundance of every unique TCRbeta CDR3 rearrangement. Productive Simpson clonality was computed per sample as the square root of Simpson's diversity index over productive rearrangements. Held by TCRdb, this immuneACCESS table contains in-frame sequences only and omits some clones. Under half of the omission traces to an unresolved V gene where checked; the cause of the rest is unknown. The DNA was the basis for D and trimming; V, J and clone size are from that table. The sample includes roughly 250,000 clones, with roughly 87% observed a single time. Of the sample, roughly 7.8% is held by the ten largest clones.

Samples from volunteer blood donors who had recovered from COVID-19 were contributed by a second Seattle source. The collaborating institutions used their own protocols to collect whole blood in K2EDTA tubes. Collaborator samples were shipped for TCRbeta analysis as frozen whole blood, isolated PBMCs, or DNA extracted from either sample type. Recombination connected TRBV24-1 to TRBJ2-7; the central 7 bases match TRBD1. The material sequenced was peripheral blood. This receptor was identified in a man between 60 and 75 years old who had recovered from COVID-19. The nucleotide sequence is given as TGTGCCACCAGTGATTTCACAATCGCGACAGGGATTTTGACCTACGAGCAGTACTTC. Its protein is CATSDFTIATGILTYEQYF.